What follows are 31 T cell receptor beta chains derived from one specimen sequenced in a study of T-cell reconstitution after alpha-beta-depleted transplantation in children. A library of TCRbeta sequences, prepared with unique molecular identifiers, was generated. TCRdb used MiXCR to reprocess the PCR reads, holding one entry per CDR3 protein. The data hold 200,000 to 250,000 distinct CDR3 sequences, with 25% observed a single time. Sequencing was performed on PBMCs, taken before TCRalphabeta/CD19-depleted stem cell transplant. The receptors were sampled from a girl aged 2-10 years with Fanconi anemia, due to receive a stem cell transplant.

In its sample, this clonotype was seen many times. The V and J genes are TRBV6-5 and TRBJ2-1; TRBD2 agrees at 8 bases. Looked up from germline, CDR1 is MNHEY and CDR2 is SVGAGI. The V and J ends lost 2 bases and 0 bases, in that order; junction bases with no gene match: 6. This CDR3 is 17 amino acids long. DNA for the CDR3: TGTGCCAGCAGTTACACCGGGGGGGCCCCCTCCTACAATGAGCAGTTCTTC. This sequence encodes CASSYTGGAPSYNEQFF.

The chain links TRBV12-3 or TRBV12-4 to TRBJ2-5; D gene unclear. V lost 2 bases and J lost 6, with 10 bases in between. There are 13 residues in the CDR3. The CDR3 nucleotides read TGTGCCAGCAGTTTAAGCGAAGGAAAGACCCAGTACTTC. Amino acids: CASSLSEGKTQYF.

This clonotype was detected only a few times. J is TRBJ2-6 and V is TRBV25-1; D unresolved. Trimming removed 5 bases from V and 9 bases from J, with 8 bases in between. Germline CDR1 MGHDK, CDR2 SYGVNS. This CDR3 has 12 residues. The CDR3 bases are TGTGCCAGCAGTATCGAAGGCAACGTCCTGACTTTC. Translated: CASSIEGNVLTF.

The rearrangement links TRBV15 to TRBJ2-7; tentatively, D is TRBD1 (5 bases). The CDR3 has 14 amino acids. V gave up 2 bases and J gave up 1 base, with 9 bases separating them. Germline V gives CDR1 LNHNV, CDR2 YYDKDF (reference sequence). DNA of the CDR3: TGTGCCACCAGCAGAACCAGACAGTCCTACGAGCAGTACTTC. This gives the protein CATSRTRQSYEQYF.

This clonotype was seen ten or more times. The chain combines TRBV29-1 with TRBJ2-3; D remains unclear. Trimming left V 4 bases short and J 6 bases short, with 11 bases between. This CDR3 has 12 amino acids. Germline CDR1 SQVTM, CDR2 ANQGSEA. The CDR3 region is CSVGPYDDTQYF. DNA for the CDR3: TGCAGCGTTGGTCCTTACGACGATACGCAGTATTTT.

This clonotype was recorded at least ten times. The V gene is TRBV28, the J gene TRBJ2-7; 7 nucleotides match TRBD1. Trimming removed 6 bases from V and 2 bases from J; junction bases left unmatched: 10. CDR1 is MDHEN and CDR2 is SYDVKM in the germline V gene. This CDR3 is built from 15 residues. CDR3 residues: CASRETGQKTYEQYF. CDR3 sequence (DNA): TGTGCCAGCAGGGAGACGGGACAGAAAACCTACGAGCAGTACTTC.

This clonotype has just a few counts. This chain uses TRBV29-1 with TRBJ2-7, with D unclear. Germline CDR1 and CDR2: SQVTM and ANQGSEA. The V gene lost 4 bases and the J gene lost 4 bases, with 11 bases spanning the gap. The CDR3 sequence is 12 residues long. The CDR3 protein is CSVGFMPYEQYF. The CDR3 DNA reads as TGCAGCGTTGGATTTATGCCGTACGAGCAGTACTTC.

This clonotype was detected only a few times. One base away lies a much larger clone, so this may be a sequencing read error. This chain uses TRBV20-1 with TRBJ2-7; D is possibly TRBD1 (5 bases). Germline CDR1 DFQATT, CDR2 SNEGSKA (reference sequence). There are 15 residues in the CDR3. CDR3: CCARDSSGFGYEQYF. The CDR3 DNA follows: TGCTGTGCTAGAGACAGTTCAGGGTTCGGATACGAGCAGTACTTC.

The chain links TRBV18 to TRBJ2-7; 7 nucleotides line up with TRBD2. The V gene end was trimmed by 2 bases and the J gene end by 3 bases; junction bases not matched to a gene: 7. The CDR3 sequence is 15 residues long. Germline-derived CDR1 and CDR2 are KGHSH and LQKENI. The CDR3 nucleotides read TGTGCCAGCTCACCAACTCAGGGACTACTCTACGAGCAGTACTTC. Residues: CASSPTQGLLYEQYF.

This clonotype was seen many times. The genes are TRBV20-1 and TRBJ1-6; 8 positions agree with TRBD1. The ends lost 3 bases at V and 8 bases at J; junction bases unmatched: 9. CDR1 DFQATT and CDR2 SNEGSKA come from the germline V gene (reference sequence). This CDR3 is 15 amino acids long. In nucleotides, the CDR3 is TGCAGTGCTAGCTCTGCCGGGACAGGAGATTCACCCCTCCACTTT. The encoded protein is CSASSAGTGDSPLHF.

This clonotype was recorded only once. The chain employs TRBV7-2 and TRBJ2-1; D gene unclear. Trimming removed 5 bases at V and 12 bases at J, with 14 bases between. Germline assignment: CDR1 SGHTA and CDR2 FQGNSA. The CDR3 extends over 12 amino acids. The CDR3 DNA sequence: TGTGCCAGCAGCCCTACGGAACCAGGGCAGTTCTTC. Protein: CASSPTEPGQFF.

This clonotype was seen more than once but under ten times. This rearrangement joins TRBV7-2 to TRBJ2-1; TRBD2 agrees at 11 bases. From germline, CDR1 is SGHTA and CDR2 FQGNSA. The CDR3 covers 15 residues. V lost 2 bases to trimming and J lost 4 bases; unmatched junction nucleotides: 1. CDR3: CASSLPSGGYNEQFF. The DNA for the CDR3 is TGTGCCAGCAGCTTACCTAGCGGGGGGTACAATGAGCAGTTCTTC.

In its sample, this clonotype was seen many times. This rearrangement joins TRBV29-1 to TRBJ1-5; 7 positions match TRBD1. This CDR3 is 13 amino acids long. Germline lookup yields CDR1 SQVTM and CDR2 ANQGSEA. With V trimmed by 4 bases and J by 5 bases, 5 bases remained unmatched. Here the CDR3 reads CSVAGGVDQPQHF. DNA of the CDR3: TGCAGCGTTGCAGGGGGAGTGGATCAGCCCCAGCATTTT. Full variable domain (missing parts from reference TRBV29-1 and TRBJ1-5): SAVISQKPSRDICQRGTSLTIQCQVDSQVTMMFWYRQQPGQSLTLIATANQGSEATYESGFVIDKFPISRPNLTFSTLTVSNMSPEDSSIYLCSVAGGVDQPQHFGDGTRLSIL.

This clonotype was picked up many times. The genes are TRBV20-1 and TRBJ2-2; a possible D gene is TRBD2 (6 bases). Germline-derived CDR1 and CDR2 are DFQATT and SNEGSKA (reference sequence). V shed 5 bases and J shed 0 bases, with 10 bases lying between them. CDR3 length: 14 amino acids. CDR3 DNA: TGCAGTGCTTGGGACTTCGCGAACACCGGGGAGCTGTTTTTT. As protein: CSAWDFANTGELFF.

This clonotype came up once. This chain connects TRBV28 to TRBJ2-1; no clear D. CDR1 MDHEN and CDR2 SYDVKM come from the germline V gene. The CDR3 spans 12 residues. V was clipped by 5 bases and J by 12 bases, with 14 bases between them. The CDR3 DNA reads TGTGCCAGCAGTAGGTTGAAGTTTGGGCAGTTCTTC. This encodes CASSRLKFGQFF.

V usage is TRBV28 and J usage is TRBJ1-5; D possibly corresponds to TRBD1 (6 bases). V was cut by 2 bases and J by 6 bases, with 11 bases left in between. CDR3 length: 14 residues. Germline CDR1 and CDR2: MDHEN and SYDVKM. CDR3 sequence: CASSLGGAGQPQHF. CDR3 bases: TGTGCCAGCAGTTTAGGGGGGGCCGGTCAGCCCCAGCATTTT.

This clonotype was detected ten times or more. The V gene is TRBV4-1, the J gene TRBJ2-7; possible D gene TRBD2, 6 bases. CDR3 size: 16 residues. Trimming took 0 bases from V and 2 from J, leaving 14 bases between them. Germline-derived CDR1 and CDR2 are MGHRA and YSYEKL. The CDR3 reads CASSQDVISGTYEQYF. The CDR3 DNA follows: TGCGCCAGCAGCCAAGATGTGATTAGCGGTACCTACGAGCAGTACTTC.

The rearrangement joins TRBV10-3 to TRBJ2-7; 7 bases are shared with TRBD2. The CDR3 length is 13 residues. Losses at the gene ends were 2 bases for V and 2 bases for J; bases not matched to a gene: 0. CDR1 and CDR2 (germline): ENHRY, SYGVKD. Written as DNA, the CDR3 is TGTGCCATCAGTGAGCTAGCGGCCTACGAGCAGTACTTC. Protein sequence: CAISELAAYEQYF.

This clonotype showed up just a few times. The CDR3 nucleotides are TGCAGCGTTCAAACGGCCTCCTACAATGAGCAGTTCTTC. Protein product: CSVQTASYNEQFF. V is TRBV29-1 and J is TRBJ2-1; the D is unclear. Trimming removed 5 bases at V and 0 bases at J, with 8 bases between. Per the germline V gene, CDR1 is SQVTM and CDR2 is ANQGSEA. This CDR3 has 13 amino acids.

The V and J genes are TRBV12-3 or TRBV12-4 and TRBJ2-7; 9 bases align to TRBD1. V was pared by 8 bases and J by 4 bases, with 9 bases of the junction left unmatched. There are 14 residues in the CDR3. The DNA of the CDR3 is TGTGCCAGCGGTACCCCGGACAGGGGTTACGAGCAGTACTTC. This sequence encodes CASGTPDRGYEQYF.

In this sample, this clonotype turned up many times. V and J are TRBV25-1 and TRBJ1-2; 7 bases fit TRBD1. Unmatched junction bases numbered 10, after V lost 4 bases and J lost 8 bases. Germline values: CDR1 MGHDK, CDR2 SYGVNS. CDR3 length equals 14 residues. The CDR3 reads CASSALDRPEGYTF. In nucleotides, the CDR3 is TGTGCCAGCAGTGCTCTGGACAGGCCCGAGGGCTACACCTTC.

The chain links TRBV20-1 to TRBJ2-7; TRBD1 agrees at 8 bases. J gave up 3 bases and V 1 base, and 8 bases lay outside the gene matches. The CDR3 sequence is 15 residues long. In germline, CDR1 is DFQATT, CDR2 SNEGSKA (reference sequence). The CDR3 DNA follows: TGCAGTGCTAGAGCAGGGGGCAGATTACTCTACGAGCAGTACTTC. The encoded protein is CSARAGGRLLYEQYF.

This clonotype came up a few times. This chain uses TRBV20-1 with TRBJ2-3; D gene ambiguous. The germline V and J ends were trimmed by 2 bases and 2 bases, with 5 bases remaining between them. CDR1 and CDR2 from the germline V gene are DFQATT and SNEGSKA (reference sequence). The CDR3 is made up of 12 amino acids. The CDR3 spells CSARLPTDTQYF. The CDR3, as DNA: TGCAGTGCTAGACTTCCCACAGATACGCAGTATTTT.

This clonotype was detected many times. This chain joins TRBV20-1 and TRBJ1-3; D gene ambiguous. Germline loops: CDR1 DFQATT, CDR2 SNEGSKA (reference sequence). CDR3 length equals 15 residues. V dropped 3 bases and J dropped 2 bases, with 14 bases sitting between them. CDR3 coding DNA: TGCAGTGCTAGTCACGGCAGAACCACTGGAAACACCATATATTTT. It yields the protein CSASHGRTTGNTIYF.

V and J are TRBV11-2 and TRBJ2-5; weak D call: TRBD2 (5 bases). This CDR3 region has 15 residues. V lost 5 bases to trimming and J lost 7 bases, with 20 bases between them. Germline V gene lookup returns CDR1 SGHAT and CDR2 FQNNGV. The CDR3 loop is CASSLIATGSGTQYF. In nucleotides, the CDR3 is TGTGCCAGCAGCCTTATAGCGACGGGAAGTGGGACCCAGTACTTC.

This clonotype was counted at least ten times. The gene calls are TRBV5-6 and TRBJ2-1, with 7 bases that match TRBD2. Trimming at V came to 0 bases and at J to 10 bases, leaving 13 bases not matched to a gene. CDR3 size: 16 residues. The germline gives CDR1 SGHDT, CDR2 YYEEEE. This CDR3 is CASSLETGGGQGEQFF. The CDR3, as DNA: TGTGCCAGCAGCTTGGAAACGGGAGGAGGTCAAGGGGAGCAGTTCTTC.

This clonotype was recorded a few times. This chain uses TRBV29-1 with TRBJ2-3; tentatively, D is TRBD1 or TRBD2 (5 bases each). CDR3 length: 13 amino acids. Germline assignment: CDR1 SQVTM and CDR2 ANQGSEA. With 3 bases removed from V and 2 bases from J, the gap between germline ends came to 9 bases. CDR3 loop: CSVDEGNTDTQYF. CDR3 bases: TGCAGCGTTGACGAGGGGAACACAGATACGCAGTATTTT.

CDR3 region: CASSVAPNQPQHF. The CDR3 DNA follows: TGTGCCAGCAGTGTTGCCCCTAATCAGCCCCAGCATTTT. V and J are TRBV2 and TRBJ1-5; no definite D call. From germline, CDR1 is SNHLY and CDR2 FYNNEI. Trimming removed 4 bases at V and 4 bases at J, with 8 bases between. CDR3 length: 13 residues.

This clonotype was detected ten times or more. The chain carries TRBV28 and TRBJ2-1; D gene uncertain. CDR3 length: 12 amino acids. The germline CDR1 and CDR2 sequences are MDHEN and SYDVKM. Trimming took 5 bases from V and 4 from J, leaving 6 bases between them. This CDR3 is CASSVLYNEQFF. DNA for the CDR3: TGTGCCAGCAGTGTCCTTTACAATGAGCAGTTCTTC.

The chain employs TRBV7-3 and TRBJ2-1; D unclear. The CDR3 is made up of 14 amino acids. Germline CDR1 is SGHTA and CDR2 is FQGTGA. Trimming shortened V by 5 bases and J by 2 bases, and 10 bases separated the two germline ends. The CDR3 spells CASSLSATYNEQFF. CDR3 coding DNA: TGTGCCAGCAGCCTATCGGCGACCTACAATGAGCAGTTCTTC.

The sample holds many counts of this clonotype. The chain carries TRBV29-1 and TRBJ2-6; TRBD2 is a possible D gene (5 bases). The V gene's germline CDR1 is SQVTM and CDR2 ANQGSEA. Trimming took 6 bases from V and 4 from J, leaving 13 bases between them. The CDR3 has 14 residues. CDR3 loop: CSVLKDWGANVLTF. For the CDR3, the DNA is TGCAGCGTGCTCAAGGACTGGGGGGCCAACGTCCTGACTTTC.